The clone carrying this T cell receptor (beta chain) was counted at least ten times. CDR3 length: 15 residues. V was clipped by 6 bases and J by 0 bases, with 14 bases between them. Looked up from germline, CDR1 is LNHDA and CDR2 is SQIVND (reference sequence). The sample originates from a study of T cells in Graves' hyperthyroidism and ophthalmopathy. Researchers took RNA transcripts and amplified the TCR beta CDR3 regions from them. During a first-round RT-PCR of the TCR CDR3, the HTBI primer set was used. TCRdb used MiXCR to reprocess the multiplex PCR reads, holding one entry per CDR3 protein. The sample lists 200,000 to 250,000 distinct CDR3 sequences, 16% occurring once.

This chain connects TRBV19 to TRBJ1-1; D is ambiguous. The sequence was obtained from a woman under 30 with Graves' ophthalmopathy. The sequenced sample consisted of blood. The CDR3 loop reads CASRPTMTLNTEAFF. CDR3 in DNA: TGTGCCAGTAGACCGACCATGACATTGAACACTGAAGCTTTCTTT.